This T cell receptor (beta chain) was captured by sequencing in a study of T cells in Graves' hyperthyroidism and ophthalmopathy. Newly diagnosed patients aged 18 to 65 had hyperthyroidism of under 2 months' duration. Authors of the study amplified TCR beta CDR3 regions from RNA transcripts. Using the HTBI primer set, a first-round RT-PCR was run on the TCR CDR3. Via MiXCR, TCRdb re-called the multiplex PCR reads, giving one row per CDR3 protein. The table records some 350,000 distinct CDR3 sequences, 15% to 20% of them present only once. Study outcomes and limitations: Also found in blood were most expanded thyroid clonotypes above 0.001.

Concerning this clonotype itself: No antigen is known for it.

With 3 bases clipped from V and 2 bases from J, the junction kept 4 bases outside the gene matches. The V gene's germline CDR1 is DFQATT and CDR2 SNEGSKA (reference sequence). This CDR3 spans 15 amino acids. V and J are TRBV20-1 and TRBJ2-6; the match to TRBD2 covers 7 bases. The origin of this receptor is a woman aged 18 to 35 with Graves' hyperthyroidism. What was sequenced was blood. In DNA, the CDR3 is TGCAGTGCTAGGGGACTACTCACTGGGGCCAACGTCCTGACTTTC. Translating it yields CSARGLLTGANVLTF.